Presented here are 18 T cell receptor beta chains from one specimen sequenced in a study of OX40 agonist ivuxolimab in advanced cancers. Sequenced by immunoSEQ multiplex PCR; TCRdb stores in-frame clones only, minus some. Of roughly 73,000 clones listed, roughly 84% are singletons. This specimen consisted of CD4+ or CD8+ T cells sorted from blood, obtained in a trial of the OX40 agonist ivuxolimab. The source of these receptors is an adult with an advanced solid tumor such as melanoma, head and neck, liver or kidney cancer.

CDR3 region: CASTMVDTEAFF. The CDR3 DNA sequence: TGTGCCAGCACAATGGTGGACACTGAAGCTTTCTTT. This chain connects TRBV28 to TRBJ1-1; the D is unclear. The germline V gene encodes CDR1 MDHEN and CDR2 SYDVKM. The CDR3 is made up of 12 amino acids. With 7 bases removed from V and 3 bases from J, the gap between germline ends came to 9 bases.

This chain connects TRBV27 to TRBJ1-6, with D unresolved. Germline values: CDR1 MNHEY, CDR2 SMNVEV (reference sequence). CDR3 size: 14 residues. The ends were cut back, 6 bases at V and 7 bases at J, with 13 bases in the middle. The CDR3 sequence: CASRWAGKNSPLHF. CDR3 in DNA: TGTGCCAGCAGGTGGGCAGGCAAGAATTCACCCCTCCACTTT.

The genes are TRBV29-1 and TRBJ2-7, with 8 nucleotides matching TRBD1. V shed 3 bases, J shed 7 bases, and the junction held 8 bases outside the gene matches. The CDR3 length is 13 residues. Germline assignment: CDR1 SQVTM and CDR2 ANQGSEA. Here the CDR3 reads CSVEAGGTFEQYF. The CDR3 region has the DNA TGCAGCGTTGAGGCAGGGGGCACCTTTGAGCAGTACTTC.

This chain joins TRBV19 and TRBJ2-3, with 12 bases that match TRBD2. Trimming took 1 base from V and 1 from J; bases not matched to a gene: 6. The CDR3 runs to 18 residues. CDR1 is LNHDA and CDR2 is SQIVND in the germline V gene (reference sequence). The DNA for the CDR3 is TGTGCCAGTAGTATAGGCGCTAGCGGGAGGGGTCGCACAGATACGCAGTATTTT. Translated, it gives CASSIGASGRGRTDTQYF.

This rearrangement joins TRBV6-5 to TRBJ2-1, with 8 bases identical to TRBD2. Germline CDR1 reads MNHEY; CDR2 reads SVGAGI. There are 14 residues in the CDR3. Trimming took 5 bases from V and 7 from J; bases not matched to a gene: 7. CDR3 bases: TGTGCCAGCAGTCCCGCCGGGGGGGTAAATGAGCAGTTCTTC. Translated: CASSPAGGVNEQFF.

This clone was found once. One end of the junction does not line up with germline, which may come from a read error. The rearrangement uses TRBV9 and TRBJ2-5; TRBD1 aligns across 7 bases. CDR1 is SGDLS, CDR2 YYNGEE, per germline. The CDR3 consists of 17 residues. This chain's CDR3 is CASGPGQTTSWGEAQYF. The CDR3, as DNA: TGTGCCAGCGGGCCGGGACAGACGACCAGTTGGGGAGAGGCCCAGTACTTC.

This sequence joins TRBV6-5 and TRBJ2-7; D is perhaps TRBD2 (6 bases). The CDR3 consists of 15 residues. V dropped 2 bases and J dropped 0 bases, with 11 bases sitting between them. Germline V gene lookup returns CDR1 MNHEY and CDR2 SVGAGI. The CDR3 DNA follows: TGTGCCAGCAGTTACGTCGCGGGGTCCTCCTACGAGCAGTACTTC. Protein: CASSYVAGSSYEQYF.

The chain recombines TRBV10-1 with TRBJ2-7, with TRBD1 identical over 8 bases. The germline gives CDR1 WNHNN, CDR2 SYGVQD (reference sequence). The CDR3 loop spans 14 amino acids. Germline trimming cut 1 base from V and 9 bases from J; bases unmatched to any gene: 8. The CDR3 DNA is TGCGCCAGCAGTGAGTGGACAGGGAATGGGGTGCAGTACTTC. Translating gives CASSEWTGNGVQYF.

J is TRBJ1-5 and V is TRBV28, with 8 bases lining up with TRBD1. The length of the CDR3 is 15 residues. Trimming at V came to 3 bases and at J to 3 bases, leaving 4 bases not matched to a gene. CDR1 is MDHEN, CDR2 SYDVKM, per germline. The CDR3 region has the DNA TGTGCCAGCAGTTTTCAGGGGGCGACCAATCAGCCCCAGCATTTT. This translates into CASSFQGATNQPQHF.

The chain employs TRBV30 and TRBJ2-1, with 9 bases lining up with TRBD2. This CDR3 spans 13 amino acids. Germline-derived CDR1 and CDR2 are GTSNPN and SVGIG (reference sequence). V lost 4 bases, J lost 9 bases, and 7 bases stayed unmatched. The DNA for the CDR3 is TGTGCCTGGAAGGGGACTAGCTTCAGTGAGCAGTTCTTC. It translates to CAWKGTSFSEQFF.

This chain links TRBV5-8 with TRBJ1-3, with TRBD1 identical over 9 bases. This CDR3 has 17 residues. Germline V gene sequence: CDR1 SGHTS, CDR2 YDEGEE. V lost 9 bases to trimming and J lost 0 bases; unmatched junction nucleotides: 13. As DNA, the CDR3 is TGTGCCACCCCATCGACAGGGGGGACCTTCTCTGGAAACACCATATATTTT. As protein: CATPSTGGTFSGNTIYF.

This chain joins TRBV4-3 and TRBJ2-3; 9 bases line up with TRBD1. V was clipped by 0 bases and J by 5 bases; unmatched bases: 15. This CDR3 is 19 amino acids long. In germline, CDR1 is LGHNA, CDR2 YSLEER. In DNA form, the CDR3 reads TGCGCCAGCAGCCAAGAAGGGCCGGGATGGGACAGGGCTGAAGATACGCAGTATTTT. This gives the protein CASSQEGPGWDRAEDTQYF.

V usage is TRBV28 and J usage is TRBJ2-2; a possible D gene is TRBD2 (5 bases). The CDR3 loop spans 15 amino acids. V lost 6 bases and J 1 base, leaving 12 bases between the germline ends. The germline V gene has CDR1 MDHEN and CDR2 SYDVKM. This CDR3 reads CASRFSGGNTGELFF. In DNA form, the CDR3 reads TGTGCCAGCAGGTTCAGTGGAGGGAACACCGGGGAGCTGTTTTTT.

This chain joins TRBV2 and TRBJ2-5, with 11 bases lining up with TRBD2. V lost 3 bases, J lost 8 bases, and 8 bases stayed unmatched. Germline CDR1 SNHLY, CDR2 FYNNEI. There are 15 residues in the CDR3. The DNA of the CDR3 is TGTGCCAGCAGTGAGGAGCTAGCGGGGGGCCTAACCCAGTACTTC. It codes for CASSEELAGGLTQYF.

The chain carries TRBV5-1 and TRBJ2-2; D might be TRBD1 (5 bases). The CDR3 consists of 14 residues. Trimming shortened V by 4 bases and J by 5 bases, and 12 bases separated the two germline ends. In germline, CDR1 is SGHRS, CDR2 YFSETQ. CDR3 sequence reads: CASSKGERTGELFF. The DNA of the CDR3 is TGCGCCAGCAGCAAAGGGGAAAGGACCGGGGAGCTGTTTTTT.

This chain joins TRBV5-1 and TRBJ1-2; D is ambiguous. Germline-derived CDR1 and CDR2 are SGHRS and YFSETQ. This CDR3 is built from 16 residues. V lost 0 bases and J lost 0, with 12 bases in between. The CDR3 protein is CASSLAERPSNYGYTF. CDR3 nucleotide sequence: TGCGCCAGCAGCTTGGCAGAGCGACCTTCTAACTATGGCTACACCTTC.

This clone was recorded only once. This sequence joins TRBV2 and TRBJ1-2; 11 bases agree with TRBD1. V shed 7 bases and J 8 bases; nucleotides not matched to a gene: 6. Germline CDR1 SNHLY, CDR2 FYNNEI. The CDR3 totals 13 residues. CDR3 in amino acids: CASTGDRGKGYTF. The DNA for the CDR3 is TGTGCCAGCACCGGGGACAGGGGGAAAGGCTACACCTTC.

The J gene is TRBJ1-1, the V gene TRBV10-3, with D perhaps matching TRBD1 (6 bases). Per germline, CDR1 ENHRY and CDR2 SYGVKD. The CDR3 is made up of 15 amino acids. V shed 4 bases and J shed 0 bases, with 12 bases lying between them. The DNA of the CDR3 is TGTGCCATCAGTGGCGCCGGGACACTGAACACTGAAGCTTTCTTT. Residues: CAISGAGTLNTEAFF.